This T cell receptor (beta chain) is drawn from a study of shared clonotypes between healthy human individuals. Study information: Per donor, three plates held CD4 naive cells, three held CD4 memory, two held CD8 naive and one held CD8 memory.

A remark on this clone: Its cognate antigen is unknown.

The CDR3 sequence is 17 residues long. Germline V lookup: CDR1 ENHRY, CDR2 SYGVKD. The germline V and J ends were trimmed by 6 bases and 0 bases, with 20 bases remaining between them. The healthy adult donors were HIV-negative and reported no recent acute infections or vaccinations. Study-wide results and limits: Naive CD4 clonotypes overlapped across a handful of donors at roughly 5%. Generation probabilities of non-shared clonotypes were lower (relative to those shared by all four donors).

This table comes from immunoSEQ multiplex PCR, and its TCRdb copy is limited to in-frame clones, with some not included. The table records roughly 1,600,000 clones, approximately 98.5% of them present only once. The sample was naive CD4+ T cells sorted from blood. As for subset: CD45RA+ positively selected. The gene calls are TRBV10-3 and TRBJ1-2, with D perhaps matching TRBD1 (6 bases). This TCR was recovered from a man aged 25 to 40 in good health. The CDR3 here is CAIRAGTTGGANYGYTF. The CDR3 region has the DNA TGTGCCATCAGGGCCGGGACAACCGGTGGAGCTAACTATGGCTACACCTTC.